These T cell receptor beta chains were read from a single sample in a study of persistence of HIV-infected CD4 T cells. For these TCRs, the target antigens are not known. Repertoires were generated with immunoSEQ multiplex PCR, while TCRdb's copy carries only in-frame clones and drops some. The top ten hold 1.5% to 2% of the sample, which has 64,000 or so clones, less than 85% seen once. This specimen consisted of CD4+ T cells sorted from PBMCs after approximately 20-hour stimulation, obtained from a patient who received antiretroviral therapy. The receptors come from an adult man with HIV who was CMV-seropositive. CDR3s leave out the opening cysteine and the closing phenylalanine or tryptophan. Fields, in order: V gene, CDR3 protein.

TRBV19 ASSNSGRGEQY
TRBV19 ASSIGPTGELF
TRBV10-3 AISEGGTVGNEQF
TRBV28 ASSPGGQVNQPQH
TRBV14 ASSLSTGILEKLF
TRBV4-1 ASSLGGHRDEQF
TRBV20-1 SASLGRKEQF
TRBV5-5 ASSRDGQGYNEQF
TRBV6-2/TRBV6-3 ASSYRIFVGADSYEQY
TRBV9 ASSSHSGALPYEQY
TRBV3-1/TRBV3-2 ASSLHGRTEFSGANVLT
TRBV27 ASRSDSITGELF
TRBV2 ASRDRLAGSGELF
TRBV18 ASSGGIGGNEQY
TRBV11-2 ASSLAWRQRDRGDEQF
TRBV7-3 ASSLAPQFPGGRNGELF